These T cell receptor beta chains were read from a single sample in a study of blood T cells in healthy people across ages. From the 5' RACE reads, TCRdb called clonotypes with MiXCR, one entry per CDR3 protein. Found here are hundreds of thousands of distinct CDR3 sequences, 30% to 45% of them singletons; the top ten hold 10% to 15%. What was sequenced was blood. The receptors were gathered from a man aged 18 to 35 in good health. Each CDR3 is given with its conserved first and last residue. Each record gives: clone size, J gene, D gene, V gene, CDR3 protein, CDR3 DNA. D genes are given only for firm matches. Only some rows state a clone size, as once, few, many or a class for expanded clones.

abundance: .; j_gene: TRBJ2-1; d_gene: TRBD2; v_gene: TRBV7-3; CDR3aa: CASSLTLAGGSNEQVF; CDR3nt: TGTGCCAGCAGCTTAACCCTAGCGGGGGGGTCAAATGAGCAGGTCTTC
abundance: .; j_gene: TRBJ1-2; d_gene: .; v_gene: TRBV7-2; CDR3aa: CASSLPTETYGYTF; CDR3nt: TGTGCCAGCAGCCTACCCACCGAAACCTATGGCTACACCTTC
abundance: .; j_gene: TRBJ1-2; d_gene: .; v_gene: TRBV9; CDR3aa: CASSNRVGYTF; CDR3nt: TGTGCCAGCAGCAACAGGGTCGGCTACACCTTC
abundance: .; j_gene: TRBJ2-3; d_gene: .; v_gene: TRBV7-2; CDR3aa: CASSSGTWTRDTQYF; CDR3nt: TGTGCCAGCAGCTCCGGAACGTGGACAAGAGATACGCAGTATTTT
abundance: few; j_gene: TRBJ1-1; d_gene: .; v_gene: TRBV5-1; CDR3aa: CASSQNVGNTEAFF; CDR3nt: TGCGCCAGCAGCCAGAACGTGGGGAACACTGAAGCTTTCTTT
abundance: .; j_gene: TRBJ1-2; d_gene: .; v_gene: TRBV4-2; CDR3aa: CASSQDLGGDYGYTF; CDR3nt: TGTGCCAGCAGCCAAGATCTAGGGGGGGACTATGGCTACACCTTC
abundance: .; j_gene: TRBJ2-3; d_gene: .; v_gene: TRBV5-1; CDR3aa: CTSRQDIGDTQYF; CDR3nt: TGCACCAGCAGACAGGATATAGGGGATACGCAGTATTTT
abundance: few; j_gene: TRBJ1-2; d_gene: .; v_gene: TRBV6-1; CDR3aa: CASTGDNYGYTF; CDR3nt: TGTGCCAGCACCGGCGACAACTATGGCTACACCTTC
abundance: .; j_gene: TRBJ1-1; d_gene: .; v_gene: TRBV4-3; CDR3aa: CASSRGHSRVMNTEAFF; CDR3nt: TGCGCCAGCAGCCGGGGACACTCGAGAGTGATGAACACTGAAGCTTTCTTT
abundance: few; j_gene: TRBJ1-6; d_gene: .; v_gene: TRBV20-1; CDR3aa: CSARDVHNSPLHF; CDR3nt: TGCAGTGCTAGAGATGTGCATAATTCACCCCTCCACTTT
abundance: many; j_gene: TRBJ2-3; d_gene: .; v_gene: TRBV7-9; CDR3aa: CASSSPDSADTQYF; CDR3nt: TGTGCCAGCAGCTCTCCCGATAGCGCAGATACGCAGTATTTT
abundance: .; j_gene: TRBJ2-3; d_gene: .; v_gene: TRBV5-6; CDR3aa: CASSLDETNTDTQYF; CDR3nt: TGTGCCAGCAGCTTGGACGAAACAAACACAGATACGCAGTATTTT
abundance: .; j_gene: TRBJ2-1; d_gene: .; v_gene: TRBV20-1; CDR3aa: CSARDYEGVRTEQFF; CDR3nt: TGCAGTGCAAGAGATTATGAGGGTGTCCGGACTGAGCAGTTCTTC
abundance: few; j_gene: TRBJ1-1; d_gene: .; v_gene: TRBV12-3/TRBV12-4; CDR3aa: CASSGTNTEAFF; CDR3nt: TGTGCCAGTTCCGGGACGAACACTGAAGCTTTCTTT
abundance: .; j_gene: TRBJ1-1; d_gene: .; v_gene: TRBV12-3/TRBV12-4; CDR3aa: CAGRRSRATEAFF; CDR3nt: TGTGCCGGCAGAAGATCCAGGGCCACTGAAGCTTTCTTT
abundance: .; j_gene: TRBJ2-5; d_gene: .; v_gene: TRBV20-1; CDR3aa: CSAADGGYNEQYF; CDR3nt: TGCAGTGCTGCTGACGGAGGATACAATGAGCAGTACTTC
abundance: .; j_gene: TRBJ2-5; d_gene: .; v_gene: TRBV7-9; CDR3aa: CASSLDAQLETQYF; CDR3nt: TGTGCCAGCAGCTTAGATGCACAGCTAGAGACCCAGTACTTC
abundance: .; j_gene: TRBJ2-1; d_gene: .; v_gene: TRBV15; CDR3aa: CATSRASGALPYNEQFF; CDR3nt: TGTGCCACCAGCAGAGCTTCCGGGGCCCTTCCCTACAATGAGCAGTTCTTC
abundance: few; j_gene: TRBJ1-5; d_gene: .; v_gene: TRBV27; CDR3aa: CASSPQVRYQPQHF; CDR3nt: TGTGCCAGCAGTCCGCAGGTCAGGTATCAGCCCCAGCATTTT
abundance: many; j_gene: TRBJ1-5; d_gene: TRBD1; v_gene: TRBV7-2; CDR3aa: CASSFRGRDSNQPQHF; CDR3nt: TGTGCCAGCAGCTTTAGGGGGCGAGATAGCAATCAGCCCCAGCATTTT
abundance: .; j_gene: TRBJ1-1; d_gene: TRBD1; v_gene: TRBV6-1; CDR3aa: CASSSAPGQGPRNTEAFF; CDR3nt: TGTGCCAGCAGCTCCGCTCCGGGACAGGGACCTAGGAACACTGAAGCTTTCTTT
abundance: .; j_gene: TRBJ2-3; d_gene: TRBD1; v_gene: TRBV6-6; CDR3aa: CASIRTGGLTDTQYF; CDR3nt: TGTGCCAGCATTCGGACAGGGGGCCTCACAGATACGCAGTATTTT
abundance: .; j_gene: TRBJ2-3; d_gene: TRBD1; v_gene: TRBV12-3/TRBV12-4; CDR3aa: CASSLETGGGADTQYF; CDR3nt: TGTGCCAGCAGTTTAGAGACAGGGGGAGGAGCAGATACGCAATATTTT
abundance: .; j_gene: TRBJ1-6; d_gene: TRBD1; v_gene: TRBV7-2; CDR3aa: CASSLPAGGNSPLHF; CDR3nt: TGTGCCAGCAGCCTACCAGCAGGGGGTAATTCACCCCTCCACTTT
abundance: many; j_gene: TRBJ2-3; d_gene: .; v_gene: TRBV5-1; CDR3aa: CASSPRTPLTDTQYF; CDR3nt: TGCGCCAGCAGCCCCAGGACTCCTTTAACAGATACGCAGTATTTT
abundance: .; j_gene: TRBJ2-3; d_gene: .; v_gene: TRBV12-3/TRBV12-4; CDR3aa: CATSGYEGTDTQYF; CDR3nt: TGTGCCACCTCCGGTTACGAAGGGACAGATACGCAGTATTTT
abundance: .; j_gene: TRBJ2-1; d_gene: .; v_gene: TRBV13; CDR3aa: CASSLSPRSYNEQFF; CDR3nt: TGTGCCAGCAGCTTATCTCCACGCTCCTACAATGAGCAGTTCTTC
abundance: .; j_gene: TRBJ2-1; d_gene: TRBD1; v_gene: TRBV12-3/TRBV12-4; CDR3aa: CASSLGGRTGGNEQFF; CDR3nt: TGTGCCAGCAGTTTGGGGGGGAGGACAGGGGGCAATGAGCAGTTCTTC
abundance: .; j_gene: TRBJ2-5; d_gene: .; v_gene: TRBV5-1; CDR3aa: CASSLLQTLDYNEQYF; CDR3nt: TGCGCCAGCAGCTTGCTGCAGACACTGGACTACAATGAGCAGTACTTC
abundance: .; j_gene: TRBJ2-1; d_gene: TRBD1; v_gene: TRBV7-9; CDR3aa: CASSSGTGRGREQFF; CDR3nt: TGTGCCAGCAGCTCCGGGACAGGGCGTGGAAGGGAGCAGTTCTTC
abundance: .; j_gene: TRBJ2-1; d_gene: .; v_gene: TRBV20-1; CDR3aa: CRAQDRVQFF; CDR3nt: TGCAGGGCCCAAGACCGGGTCCAGTTCTTC
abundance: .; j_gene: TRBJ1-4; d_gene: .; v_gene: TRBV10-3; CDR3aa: CAISNSQSGPLNEKLFF; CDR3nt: TGTGCCATCAGTAATAGCCAATCAGGGCCACTTAATGAAAAACTGTTTTTT
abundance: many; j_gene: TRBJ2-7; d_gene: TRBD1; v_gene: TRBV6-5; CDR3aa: CASSIGTGGYEQYF; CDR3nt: TGTGCCAGCAGTATTGGGACAGGGGGCTACGAGCAGTACTTC
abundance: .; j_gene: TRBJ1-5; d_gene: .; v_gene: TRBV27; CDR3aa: CASRRGGRLQPQHF; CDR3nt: TGTGCCAGCAGGAGGGGGGGACGCCTTCAGCCCCAGCATTTT
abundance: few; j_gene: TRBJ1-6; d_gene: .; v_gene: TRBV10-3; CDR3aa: CAISGQPTLNSPLHF; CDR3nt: TGTGCCATCAGCGGACAACCAACCCTTAATTCACCCCTCCACTTT
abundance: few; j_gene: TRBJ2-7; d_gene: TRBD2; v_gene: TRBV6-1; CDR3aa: CASRGLAGEQYF; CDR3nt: TGTGCCAGCAGGGGACTAGCGGGGGAGCAGTACTTC
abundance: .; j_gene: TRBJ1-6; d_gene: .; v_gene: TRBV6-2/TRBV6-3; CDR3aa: CASSYSTRGSPLHF; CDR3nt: TGTGCCAGCAGTTACTCCACCAGGGGTTCACCCCTCCACTTT
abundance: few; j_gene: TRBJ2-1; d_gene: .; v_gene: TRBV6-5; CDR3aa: CASSYSIIGEQFF; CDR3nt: TGTGCCAGCAGTTACTCGATAATAGGTGAGCAGTTCTTC
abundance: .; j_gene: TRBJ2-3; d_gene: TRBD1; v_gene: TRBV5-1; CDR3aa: CASSFPSQQGATDTQYF; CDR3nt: TGCGCCAGCAGCTTCCCGTCGCAACAGGGGGCCACAGATACGCAGTATTTT
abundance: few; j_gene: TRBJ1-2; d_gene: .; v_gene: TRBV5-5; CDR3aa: CASSPDGVDYGYTF; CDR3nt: TGTGCCAGCAGCCCCGACGGGGTAGACTATGGCTACACCTTC
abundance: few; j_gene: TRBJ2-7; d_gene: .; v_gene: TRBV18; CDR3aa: CASSPEDSSILGTQYF; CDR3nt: TGTGCCAGCTCACCAGAGGACAGCTCCATTTTAGGGACGCAGTACTTC